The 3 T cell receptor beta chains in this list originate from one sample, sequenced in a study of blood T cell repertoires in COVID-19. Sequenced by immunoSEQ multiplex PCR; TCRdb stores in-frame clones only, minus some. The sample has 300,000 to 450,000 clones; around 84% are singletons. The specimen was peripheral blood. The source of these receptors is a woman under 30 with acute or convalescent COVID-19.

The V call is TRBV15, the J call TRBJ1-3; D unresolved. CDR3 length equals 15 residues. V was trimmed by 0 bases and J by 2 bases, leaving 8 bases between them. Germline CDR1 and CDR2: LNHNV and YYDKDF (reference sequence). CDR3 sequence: CATSRDLGPGNTIYF. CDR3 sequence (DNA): TGTGCCACCAGCAGAGATCTAGGTCCTGGAAACACCATATATTTT.

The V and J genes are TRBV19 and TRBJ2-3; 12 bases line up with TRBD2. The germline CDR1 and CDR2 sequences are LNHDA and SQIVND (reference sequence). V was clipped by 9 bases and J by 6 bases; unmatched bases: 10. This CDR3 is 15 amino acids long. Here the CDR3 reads CASRLAGAMGDTQYF. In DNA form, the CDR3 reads TGTGCCAGCCGACTAGCGGGAGCGATGGGGGATACGCAGTATTTT.

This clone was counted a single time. As DNA, the CDR3 is TGTGCCAGCAGCTTAGCATCCACGGGACTAGCTGTCACAGATACGCAGTATTTT. It specifies CASSLASTGLAVTDTQYF. This chain joins TRBV11-2 and TRBJ2-3; 9 nucleotides align to TRBD2. Looked up from germline, CDR1 is SGHAT and CDR2 is FQNNGV. V trimming: 1 base; J trimming: 2 bases; junction bases outside the gene matches: 10. This CDR3 is 18 amino acids long.